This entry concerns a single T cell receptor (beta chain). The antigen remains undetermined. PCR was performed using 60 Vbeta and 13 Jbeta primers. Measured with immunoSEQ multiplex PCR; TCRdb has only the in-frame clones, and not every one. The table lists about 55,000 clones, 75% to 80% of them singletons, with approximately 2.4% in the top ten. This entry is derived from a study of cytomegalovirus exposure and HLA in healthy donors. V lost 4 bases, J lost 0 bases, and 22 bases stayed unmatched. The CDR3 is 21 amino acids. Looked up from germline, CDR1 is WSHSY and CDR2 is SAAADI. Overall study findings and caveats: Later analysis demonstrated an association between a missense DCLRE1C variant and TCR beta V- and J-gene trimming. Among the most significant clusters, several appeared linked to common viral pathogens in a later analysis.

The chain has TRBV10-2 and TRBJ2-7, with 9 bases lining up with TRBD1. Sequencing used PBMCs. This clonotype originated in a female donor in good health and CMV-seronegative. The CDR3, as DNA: TGCGCCAGCAGTGGTTTTAAACTCCCGGGACAGGGTGAGGGGCTCTCCTACGAGCAGTACTTC. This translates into CASSGFKLPGQGEGLSYEQYF.